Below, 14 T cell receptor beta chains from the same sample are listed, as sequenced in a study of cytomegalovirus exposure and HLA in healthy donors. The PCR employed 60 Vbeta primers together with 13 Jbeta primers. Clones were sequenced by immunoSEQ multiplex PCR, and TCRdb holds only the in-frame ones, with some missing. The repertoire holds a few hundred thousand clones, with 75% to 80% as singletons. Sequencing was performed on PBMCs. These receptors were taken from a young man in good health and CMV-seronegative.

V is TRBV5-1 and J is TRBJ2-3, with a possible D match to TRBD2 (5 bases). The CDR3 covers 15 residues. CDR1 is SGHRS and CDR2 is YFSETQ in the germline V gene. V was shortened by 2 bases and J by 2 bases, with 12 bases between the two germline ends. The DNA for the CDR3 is TGCGCCAGCAGCTTTGGACTGTCTTCCACAGATACGCAGTATTTT. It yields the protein CASSFGLSSTDTQYF. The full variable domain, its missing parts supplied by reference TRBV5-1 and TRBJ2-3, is KAGVTQTPRYLIKTRGQQVTLSCSPISGHRSVSWYQQTPGQGLQFLFEYFSETQRNKGNFPGRFSGRQFSNSRSEMNVSTLELGDSALYLCASSFGLSSTDTQYFGPGTRLTVL.

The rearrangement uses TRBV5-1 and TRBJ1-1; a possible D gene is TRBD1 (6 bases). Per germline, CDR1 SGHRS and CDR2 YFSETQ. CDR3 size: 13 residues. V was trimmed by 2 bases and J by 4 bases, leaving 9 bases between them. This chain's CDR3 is CASSLQGFTEAFF. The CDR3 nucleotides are TGCGCCAGCAGCTTACAGGGTTTCACTGAAGCTTTCTTT.

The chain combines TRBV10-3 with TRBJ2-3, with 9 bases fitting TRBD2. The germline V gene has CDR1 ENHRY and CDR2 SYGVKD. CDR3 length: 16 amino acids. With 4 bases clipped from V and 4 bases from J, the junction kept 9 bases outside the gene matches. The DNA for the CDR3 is TGTGCCATCAGTGGTTGGACTAGCGTAAGTCCAGATACGCAGTATTTT. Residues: CAISGWTSVSPDTQYF.

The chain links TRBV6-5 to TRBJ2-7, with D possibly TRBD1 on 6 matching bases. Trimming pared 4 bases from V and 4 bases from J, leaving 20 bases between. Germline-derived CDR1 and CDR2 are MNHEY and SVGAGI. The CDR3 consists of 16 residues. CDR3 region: CASSSTLRGGFYEQYF. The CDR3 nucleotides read TGTGCCAGCAGTTCAACTCTCAGGGGTGGTTTTTACGAGCAGTACTTC.

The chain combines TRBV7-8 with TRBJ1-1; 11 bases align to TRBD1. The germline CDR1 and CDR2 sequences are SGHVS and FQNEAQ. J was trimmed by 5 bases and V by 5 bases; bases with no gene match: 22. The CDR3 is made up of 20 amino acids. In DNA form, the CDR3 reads TGTGCCAGCAGCCCTCGCTGGGGCGGACAGGGGGCTAAAACGGATACTGAAGCTTTCTTT. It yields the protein CASSPRWGGQGAKTDTEAFF.

CDR3 nucleotide sequence: TGTGCCAGCAGCTTAGCCTTGACAGGGCTCTCCTACGAGCAGTACTTC. Translation: CASSLALTGLSYEQYF. The rearrangement uses TRBV11-3 and TRBJ2-7; TRBD1 matches 7 bases. Germline V CDR1 and CDR2: SGHNT, YENEEA. The V segment lost 1 base and the J segment 0 bases; nucleotides outside the gene matches: 6. The CDR3 contains 16 residues.

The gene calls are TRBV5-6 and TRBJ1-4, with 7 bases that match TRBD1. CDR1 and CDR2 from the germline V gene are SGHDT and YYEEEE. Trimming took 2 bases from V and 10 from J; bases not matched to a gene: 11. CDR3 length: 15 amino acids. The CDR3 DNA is TGTGCCAGCAGCTTCAGCCCAGGGGGATTGGGAAAACTGTTTTTT. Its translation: CASSFSPGGLGKLFF.

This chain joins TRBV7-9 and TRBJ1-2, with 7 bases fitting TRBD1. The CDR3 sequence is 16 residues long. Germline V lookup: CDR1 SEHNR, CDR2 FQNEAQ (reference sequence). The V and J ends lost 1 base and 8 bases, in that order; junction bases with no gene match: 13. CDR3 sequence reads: CASSLEGTASRGGYTF. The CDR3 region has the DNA TGTGCCAGCAGCTTAGAAGGGACAGCTTCCCGTGGCGGCTACACCTTC.

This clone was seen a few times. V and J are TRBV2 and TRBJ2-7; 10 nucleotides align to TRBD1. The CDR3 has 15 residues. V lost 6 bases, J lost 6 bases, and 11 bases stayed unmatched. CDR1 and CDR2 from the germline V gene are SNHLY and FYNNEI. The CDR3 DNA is TGTGCCAGCAGCCGTACCGGGACAGGGGATGGCGAGCAGTACTTC. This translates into CASSRTGTGDGEQYF.

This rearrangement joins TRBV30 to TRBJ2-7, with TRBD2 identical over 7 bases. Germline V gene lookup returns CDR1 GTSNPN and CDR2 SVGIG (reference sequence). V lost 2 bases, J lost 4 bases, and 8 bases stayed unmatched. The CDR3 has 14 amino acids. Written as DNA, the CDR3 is TGTGCCTGGAGTCTCGGACTAGGATCATACGAGCAGTACTTC. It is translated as CAWSLGLGSYEQYF.

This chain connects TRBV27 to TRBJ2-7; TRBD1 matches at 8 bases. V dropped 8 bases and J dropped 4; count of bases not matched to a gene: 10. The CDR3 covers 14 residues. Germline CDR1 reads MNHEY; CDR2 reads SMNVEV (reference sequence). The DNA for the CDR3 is TGTGCCAGCGGGACGAGGACAGGGAATTACGAGCAGTACTTC. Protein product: CASGTRTGNYEQYF.

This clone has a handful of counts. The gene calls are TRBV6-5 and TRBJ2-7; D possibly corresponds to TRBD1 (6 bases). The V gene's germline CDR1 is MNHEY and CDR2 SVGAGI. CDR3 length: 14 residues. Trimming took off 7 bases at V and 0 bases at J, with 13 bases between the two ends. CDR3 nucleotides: TGTGCCAGCACCGGGACATCGAGCTCCTACGAGCAGTACTTC. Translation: CASTGTSSSYEQYF.

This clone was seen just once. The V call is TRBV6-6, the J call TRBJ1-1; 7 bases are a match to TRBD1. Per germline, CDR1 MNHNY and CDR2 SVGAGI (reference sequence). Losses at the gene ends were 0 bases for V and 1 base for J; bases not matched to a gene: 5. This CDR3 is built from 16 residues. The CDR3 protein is CASSYSIQGGNTEAFF. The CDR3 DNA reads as TGTGCCAGCAGTTACTCGATTCAGGGGGGGAACACTGAAGCTTTCTTT.

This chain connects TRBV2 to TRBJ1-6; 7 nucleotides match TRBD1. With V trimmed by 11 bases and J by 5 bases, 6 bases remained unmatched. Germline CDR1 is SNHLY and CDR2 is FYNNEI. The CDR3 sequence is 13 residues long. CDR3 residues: CAARDRDNSPLHF. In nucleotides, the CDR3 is TGTGCCGCCCGGGACAGAGATAATTCACCCCTCCACTTT. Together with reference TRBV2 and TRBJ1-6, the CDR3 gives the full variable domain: EPEVTQTPSHQVTQMGQEVILRCVPISNHLYFYWYRQILGQKVEFLVSFYNNEISEKSEIFDDQFSVERPDGSNFTLKIRSTKLEDSAMYFCAARDRDNSPLHFGNGTRLTVT.